This T cell receptor (beta chain) was observed in a study of blood T cell repertoires in COVID-19. Repertoires were generated with immunoSEQ multiplex PCR, while TCRdb's copy carries only in-frame clones and drops some. The sample has tens of thousands of clones, just over 85% seen once. This CDR3 contains 14 residues. Germline CDR1 is MDHEN and CDR2 is SYDVKM. V was cut by 7 bases and J by 7 bases, with 19 bases left in between. The sequence derives from a man aged 55 to 69 with acute or convalescent COVID-19. The specimen was peripheral blood. The chain employs TRBV28 and TRBJ1-2, with D tentatively TRBD1 (6 bases). CDR3 amino acids: CASNSSPGAIGYTF. The DNA of the CDR3 is TGTGCCAGCAATTCCTCCCCAGGGGCTATTGGCTACACCTTC.